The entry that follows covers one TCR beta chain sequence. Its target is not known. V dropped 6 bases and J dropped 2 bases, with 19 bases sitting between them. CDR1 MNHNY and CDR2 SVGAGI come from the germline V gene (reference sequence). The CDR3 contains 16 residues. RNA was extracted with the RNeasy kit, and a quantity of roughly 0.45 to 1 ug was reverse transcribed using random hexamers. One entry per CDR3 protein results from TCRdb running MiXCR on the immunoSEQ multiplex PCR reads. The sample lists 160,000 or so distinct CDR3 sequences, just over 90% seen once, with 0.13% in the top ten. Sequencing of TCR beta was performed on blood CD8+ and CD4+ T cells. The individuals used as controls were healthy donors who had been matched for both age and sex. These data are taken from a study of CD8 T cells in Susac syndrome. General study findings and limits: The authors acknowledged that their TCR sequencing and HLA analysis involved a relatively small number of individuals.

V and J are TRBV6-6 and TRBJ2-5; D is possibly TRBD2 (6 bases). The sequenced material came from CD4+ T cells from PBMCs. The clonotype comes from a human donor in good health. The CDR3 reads CASSLGIGGIQETQYF. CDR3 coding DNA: TGTGCCAGCAGCCTTGGGATTGGAGGGATTCAAGAGACCCAGTACTTC.